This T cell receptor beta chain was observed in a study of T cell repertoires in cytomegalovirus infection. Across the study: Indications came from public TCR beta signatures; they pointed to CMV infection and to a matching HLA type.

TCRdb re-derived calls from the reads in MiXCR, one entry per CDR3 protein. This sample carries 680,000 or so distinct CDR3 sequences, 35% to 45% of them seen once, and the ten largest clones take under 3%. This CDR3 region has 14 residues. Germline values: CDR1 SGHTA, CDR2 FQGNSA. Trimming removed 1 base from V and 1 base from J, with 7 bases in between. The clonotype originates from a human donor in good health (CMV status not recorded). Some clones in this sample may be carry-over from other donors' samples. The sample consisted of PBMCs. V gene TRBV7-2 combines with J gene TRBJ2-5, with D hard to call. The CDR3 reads CASSLVGVQETQYF. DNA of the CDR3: TGTGCCAGCAGCTTAGTTGGGGTCCAAGAGACCCAGTACTTC.